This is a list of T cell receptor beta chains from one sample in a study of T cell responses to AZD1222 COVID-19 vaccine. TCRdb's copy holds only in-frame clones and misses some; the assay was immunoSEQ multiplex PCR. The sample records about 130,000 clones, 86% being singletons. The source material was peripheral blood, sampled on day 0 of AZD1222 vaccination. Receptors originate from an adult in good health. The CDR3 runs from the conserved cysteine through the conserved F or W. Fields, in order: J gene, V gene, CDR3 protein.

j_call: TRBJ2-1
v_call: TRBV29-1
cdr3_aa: CSANGFGEQFF

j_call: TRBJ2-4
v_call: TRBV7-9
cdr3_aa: CASSLMVQGPGFDIQYF

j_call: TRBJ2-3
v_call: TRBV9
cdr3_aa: CASSVGLALDTQYF

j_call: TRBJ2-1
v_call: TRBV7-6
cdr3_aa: CASSLSIYNEQFF

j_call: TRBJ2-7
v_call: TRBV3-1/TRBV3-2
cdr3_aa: CASSRKELTNEQYF

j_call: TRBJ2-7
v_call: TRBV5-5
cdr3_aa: CASSWGTTFSYEQYF

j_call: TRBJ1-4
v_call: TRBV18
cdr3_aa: CASSPNSPGQGNEKLFF

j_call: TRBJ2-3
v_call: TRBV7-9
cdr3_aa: CASSVGLGSTDTQYF

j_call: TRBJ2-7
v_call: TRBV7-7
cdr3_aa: CASSLGTRSRAYEQYF

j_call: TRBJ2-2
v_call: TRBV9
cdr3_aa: CASSVFQDNTGELFF

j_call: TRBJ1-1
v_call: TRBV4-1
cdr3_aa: CASSQILGQGNTEAFF

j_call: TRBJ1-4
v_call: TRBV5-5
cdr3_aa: CASSGTRDEKLFF

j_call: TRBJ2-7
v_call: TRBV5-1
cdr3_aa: CASSLGVGGYEQYF

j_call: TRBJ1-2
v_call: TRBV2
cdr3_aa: CASSDFGSSDYGYTF

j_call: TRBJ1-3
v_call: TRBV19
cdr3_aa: CASSRSSGNTIYF

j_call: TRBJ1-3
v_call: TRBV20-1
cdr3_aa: CSASDSGNTIYF

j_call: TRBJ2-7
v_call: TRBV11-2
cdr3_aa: CASSDGGGRYEQYF